What follows are 16 T cell receptor beta chains derived from one specimen sequenced in a study of blood T cell repertoires in COVID-19. Profiling relied on immunoSEQ multiplex PCR, and the TCRdb table lists in-frame clones only, not all of them. The repertoire consists of tens of thousands of clones, with about 83% occurring once and the leading ten covering approximately 3.8%. The sample comprised peripheral blood. The receptors come from a man in his forties with COVID-19, enrolled during active disease.

The chain is built from TRBV28 and TRBJ1-1, with D tentatively TRBD1 (6 bases). From germline, CDR1 is MDHEN and CDR2 SYDVKM. The CDR3 is 13 residues long. V lost 7 bases, J lost 4 bases, and 13 bases lay in between. The CDR3 nucleotides are TGTGCCAGCACCCCGCCAGGGGCCACTGAAGCTTTCTTT. It translates to CASTPPGATEAFF.

The chain joins TRBV2 to TRBJ1-1, with D maybe TRBD1 (5 bases). V was pared by 8 bases and J by 4 bases, with 11 bases between. From germline, CDR1 is SNHLY and CDR2 FYNNEI. There are 12 residues in the CDR3. CDR3 sequence: CASVTGSTEAFF. CDR3 nucleotides: TGTGCCAGCGTAACAGGAAGCACTGAAGCTTTCTTT. Looking up the rest from reference TRBV2 and TRBJ1-1 gives the full variable domain: EPEVTQTPSHQVTQMGQEVILRCVPISNHLYFYWYRQILGQKVEFLVSFYNNEISEKSEIFDDQFSVERPDGSNFTLKIRSTKLEDSAMYFCASVTGSTEAFFGQGTRLTVV.

The V gene is TRBV9, the J gene TRBJ1-3; D call uncertain. Germline V CDR1 and CDR2: SGDLS, YYNGEE. The CDR3 consists of 15 residues. The ends were cut back, 0 bases at V and 0 bases at J, with 7 bases in the middle. CDR3 nucleotides: TGTGCCAGCAGCGTAGATCCGAGCTCTGGAAACACCATATATTTT. Its translation: CASSVDPSSGNTIYF.

Notes on this clone: Likely a read error: the CDR3 ends without its conserved phenylalanine or tryptophan. The limits of the CDR3 on the DNA are not certain, so only TCRdb's listed CDR3 is given. V usage is TRBV7-9 and J usage is TRBJ1-2; the table calls TRBD1, which could not be checked here. The length of the CDR3 is 12 amino acids, counting both ends. Germline assignment: CDR1 SEHNR and CDR2 FQNEAQ (reference sequence). The CDR3 sequence is CASSSSDRGHLI.

The chain carries TRBV19 and TRBJ2-7, with a tentative D call TRBD1 (5 bases). Trimming cost V 3 bases and J 2 bases, with 8 bases left between them. This CDR3 region has 13 residues. The germline V gene encodes CDR1 LNHDA and CDR2 SQIVND (reference sequence). CDR3 nucleotide sequence: TGTGCCAGTAGTATGACAGAAACCTACGAGCAGTACTTC. Translating gives CASSMTETYEQYF.

The chain employs TRBV28 and TRBJ1-2, with 11 bases that match TRBD1. The CDR3 length is 14 residues. Germline CDR1 is MDHEN and CDR2 is SYDVKM. V lost 6 bases to trimming and J lost 6 bases; unmatched junction nucleotides: 6. CDR3 region: CASRPDRGPDGYTF. CDR3 sequence (DNA): TGTGCCAGCAGGCCGGACAGGGGGCCGGATGGCTACACCTTC.

V usage is TRBV7-2 and J usage is TRBJ1-2; D ambiguous. This CDR3 spans 13 amino acids. V dropped 8 bases and J dropped 8 bases, with 18 bases sitting between them. Germline values: CDR1 SGHTA, CDR2 FQGNSA. The CDR3 spells CASGYADGGGYTF. CDR3 in DNA: TGTGCCAGCGGATATGCCGACGGCGGGGGCTACACCTTC.

This rearrangement joins TRBV29-1 to TRBJ2-7; perhaps TRBD2 as D (6 bases). V was trimmed by 7 bases and J by 2 bases, leaving 15 bases between them. CDR1 and CDR2 (germline): SQVTM, ANQGSEA. The length of the CDR3 is 13 residues. CDR3 in amino acids: CSGGAGQTYEQYF. Written as DNA, the CDR3 is TGCAGCGGCGGGGCAGGCCAGACCTACGAGCAGTACTTC.

A single count supports this clone. V and J are TRBV19 and TRBJ1-1; 8 bases are a match to TRBD1. V lost 4 bases and J lost 5; bases outside the gene matches: 6. CDR3 size: 14 residues. Germline loops: CDR1 LNHDA, CDR2 SQIVND (reference sequence). This chain's CDR3 is CASSTGTGETEAFF. The CDR3 bases are TGTGCCAGTAGTACCGGGACAGGAGAGACTGAAGCTTTCTTT.

The rearrangement links TRBV7-9 to TRBJ2-3, with 14 bases identical to TRBD2. This CDR3 has 18 amino acids. Germline V lookup: CDR1 SEHNR, CDR2 FQNEAQ (reference sequence). The ends lost 5 bases at V and 3 bases at J; junction bases unmatched: 10. CDR3 loop: CASSAPGTSGGWTDTQYF. The DNA for the CDR3 is TGTGCCAGCAGCGCCCCCGGGACTAGCGGGGGCTGGACAGATACGCAGTATTTT.

The gene calls are TRBV7-2 and TRBJ2-1, with TRBD2 identical over 16 bases. Germline V gene data show CDR1 as SGHTA and CDR2 as FQGNSA. CDR3 size: 19 residues. J was trimmed by 0 bases and V by 5 bases; bases with no gene match: 7. The CDR3: CASSEGTSGRGFSYNEQFF. Here the CDR3 DNA reads TGTGCCAGCAGCGAAGGGACTAGCGGGAGGGGCTTCTCCTACAATGAGCAGTTCTTC.

This chain uses TRBV6-6 with TRBJ2-7, with 7 bases aligning to TRBD1. The trim removed 2 bases at V and 3 bases at J, leaving 4 bases unmatched. Germline V gene sequence: CDR1 MNHNY, CDR2 SVGAGI (reference sequence). The CDR3 sequence is 14 residues long. CDR3 sequence: CASSYPGQYYEQYF. CDR3 coding DNA: TGTGCCAGCAGTTACCCGGGACAGTACTACGAGCAGTACTTC.

The sample holds a few counts of this clone. The V call is TRBV10-3, the J call TRBJ2-3, with TRBD2 matching over 9 bases. CDR1 and CDR2 (germline): ENHRY, SYGVKD. CDR3 length equals 14 residues. V trimming: 10 bases; J trimming: 0 bases; junction bases outside the gene matches: 5. CDR3 loop: CATSLAGSTDTQYF. In DNA, the CDR3 is TGTGCCACCTCGCTAGCGGGAAGCACAGATACGCAGTATTTT.

V usage is TRBV19 and J usage is TRBJ2-1; 9 bases match TRBD1. CDR3 length equals 17 residues. Germline V gives CDR1 LNHDA, CDR2 SQIVND (reference sequence). Unmatched junction bases numbered 16, after V lost 5 bases and J lost 8 bases. The CDR3 coding sequence is TGTGCCAGTAGTTTGACTCGTGGACAGGGGAGAGGATATGAGCAGTTCTTC. Its translation is CASSLTRGQGRGYEQFF.

This chain joins TRBV20-1 and TRBJ1-2; D remains unclear. This CDR3 comprises 11 residues. The ends were cut back, 3 bases at V and 9 bases at J, with 11 bases in the middle. CDR1 DFQATT and CDR2 SNEGSKA come from the germline V gene (reference sequence). The CDR3 DNA reads TGCAGTGCTAGCCCAGCGGGGAGCTACACCTTC. This sequence encodes CSASPAGSYTF.

CDR3 residues: CASSYLTGELFF. The CDR3 nucleotides are TGTGCCAGCAGTTACCTGACCGGGGAGCTGTTTTTT. The V gene is TRBV6-6, the J gene TRBJ2-2; D remains ambiguous. The V gene's germline CDR1 is MNHNY and CDR2 SVGAGI (reference sequence). This CDR3 has 12 amino acids. V gave up 2 bases and J gave up 5 bases, with 3 bases separating them.